This T cell receptor (beta chain) was captured in a study of breast tumors, draining lymph nodes, adjacent tissues. In this sample, this clonotype turned up a few times. Antigen: not known. Germline CDR1 reads MDHEN; CDR2 reads SYDVKM. The CDR3 spans 12 residues. The V end was cut by 8 bases, the J end by 8 bases, with 13 bases between. TCRdb redid the calling of the multiplex PCR reads with MiXCR, one entry per CDR3 protein. This table has around 140,000 distinct CDR3 sequences, about 31% appearing once. The lymph nodes were axillary draining lymph nodes from breast cancer patients. The study's findings and limits: Luminal-like breast cancer showed significantly higher tumor–nontumor repertoire similarity than basal-like. Compared with lymph nodes, tumors were less diverse; compared with nontumor tissue, more.

The TCR sequence derives from a female donor with breast cancer. Some clones in this sample may be carry-over from other donors' samples. Sequencing input: axillary lymph node tissue. V gene TRBV28 combines with J gene TRBJ2-1; the D is unclear. This CDR3 reads CASLPNGDEQFF. CDR3 sequence (DNA): TGTGCCAGCCTTCCAAACGGAGATGAGCAGTTCTTC.